Each of the 6 T cell receptor beta chains below was sequenced from the same sample in a study of T cells in Graves' hyperthyroidism and ophthalmopathy. The CDR3 regions of TCR beta were amplified from RNA transcripts. TCR CDR3 underwent first-round RT-PCR with the HTBI primer set. TCRdb used MiXCR to reprocess the multiplex PCR reads, holding one entry per CDR3 protein. The repertoire has 300,000 to 350,000 distinct CDR3 sequences, about a sixth of them found once; the top ten carry roughly 15%. Sequenced sample: blood. Every receptor here comes from a woman between 35 and 50 years old with Graves' ophthalmopathy.

The chain has TRBV11-2 and TRBJ2-7; weak D call: TRBD2 (6 bases). This CDR3 spans 14 amino acids. V lost 5 bases, J lost 2 bases, and 13 bases lay in between. Germline V gene lookup returns CDR1 SGHAT and CDR2 FQNNGV. DNA of the CDR3: TGTGCCAGCAGCCCTATCGGACTACCCTACGAGCAGTACTTC. It encodes CASSPIGLPYEQYF.

This clonotype showed up many times. This chain joins TRBV15 and TRBJ2-5; D call uncertain. The CDR3 spans 13 residues. Germline CDR1 LNHNV, CDR2 YYDKDF (reference sequence). Trimming cost V 6 bases and J 2 bases, with 10 bases left between them. The CDR3 here is CATSRGGQETQYF. In nucleotides, the CDR3 is TGTGCCACCAGTCGTGGCGGTCAAGAGACCCAGTACTTC.

This clonotype was recorded at least ten times. The chain joins TRBV6-5 to TRBJ1-2; possible D gene TRBD1, 6 bases. Looked up from germline, CDR1 is MNHEY and CDR2 is SVGAGI. V shed 0 bases and J shed 6 bases, with 8 bases lying between them. This CDR3 has 13 residues. CDR3 sequence reads: CASSYSTGNGYTF. CDR3 nucleotide sequence: TGTGCCAGCAGTTACTCGACAGGCAATGGCTACACCTTC.

This clonotype was seen repeatedly, ten times or more. This chain joins TRBV20-1 and TRBJ1-1; D unresolved. This CDR3 is 14 amino acids long. CDR1 is DFQATT and CDR2 is SNEGSKA in the germline V gene (reference sequence). V gave up 0 bases and J gave up 0 bases, with 8 bases separating them. CDR3: CSARELGMNTEAFF. In DNA, the CDR3 is TGCAGTGCTAGAGAGCTAGGGATGAACACTGAAGCTTTCTTT.

Many counts were recorded for this clonotype. The J gene is TRBJ2-7, the V gene TRBV12-3 or TRBV12-4, with D unclear. Trimming took off 7 bases at V and 6 bases at J, with 16 bases between the two ends. The CDR3 extends over 13 amino acids. CDR3 nucleotides: TGTGCCAGCATGGGTACAGCCGGGCTCGAGCAGTACTTC. Amino acid sequence: CASMGTAGLEQYF.

The chain is built from TRBV6-1 and TRBJ1-1; 10 bases are a match to TRBD1. The CDR3 runs 12 residues. V shed 5 bases, J shed 11 bases, and the junction held 5 bases outside the gene matches. Germline V gene data show CDR1 as MNHNS and CDR2 as SASEGT. The DNA of the CDR3 is TGTGCCAGCAGTACCGGGACAGGGGTCGCTTTCTTT. Protein: CASSTGTGVAFF.